A single sample is the source of the 15 T cell receptor beta chains below, sequenced in a study of cytomegalovirus exposure and HLA in healthy donors. A multiplex PCR was run with 60 Vbeta primers and 13 Jbeta primers. The method was immunoSEQ multiplex PCR; TCRdb's version includes in-frame clones alone and lacks a portion of them. The sample carries approximately 79,000 clones, roughly 70% recorded once. The sequenced sample was PBMCs. The receptor set was obtained from a man aged 40-55 years in good health and CMV-seropositive.

This clone was recorded only once. The gene calls are TRBV28 and TRBJ2-5, with D possibly matching TRBD1 (5 bases). Germline V gene lookup returns CDR1 MDHEN and CDR2 SYDVKM. The V and J ends lost 3 bases and 2 bases respectively, with 16 bases between them. The CDR3 runs to 16 residues. The CDR3 nucleotides read TGTGCCAGCAGTTTTAGCTCCGGACATTCTCAAGAGACCCAGTACTTC. Its protein is CASSFSSGHSQETQYF. Full variable domain (rest looked up from reference TRBV28 and TRBJ2-5): DVKVTQSSRYLVKRTGEKVFLECVQDMDHENMFWYRQDPGLGLRLIYFSYDVKMKEKGDIPEGYSVSREKKERFSLILESASTNQTSMYLCASSFSSGHSQETQYFGPGTRLLVL.

This clone was seen only a few times. The CDR3 DNA follows: TGTGCCAGTAGTATTTTAAGGGGTCCAGATACGCAGTATTTT. Translation: CASSILRGPDTQYF. The V gene is TRBV19, the J gene TRBJ2-3; TRBD1 is a possible D gene (5 bases). V lost 3 bases and J 4 bases, leaving 11 bases between the germline ends. The CDR3 has 14 amino acids. Germline loops: CDR1 LNHDA, CDR2 SQIVND (reference sequence).

The chain has TRBV7-9 and TRBJ2-2; D gene uncertain. Looked up from germline, CDR1 is SEHNR and CDR2 is FQNEAQ (reference sequence). With 3 bases removed from V and 7 bases from J, the gap between germline ends came to 3 bases. The CDR3 totals 11 residues. The CDR3, as DNA: TGTGCCAGCAGCTTCATCGGGGAGCTGTTTTTT. This sequence encodes CASSFIGELFF.

The chain is built from TRBV11-3 and TRBJ2-2; 11 nucleotides match TRBD2. Trimming took 6 bases from V and 6 from J; bases not matched to a gene: 9. The CDR3 is made up of 16 amino acids. CDR1 and CDR2 (germline): SGHNT, YENEEA. The CDR3 nucleotides are TGTGCCAGCAGTCAACTAGCGGGAGATTTAGCCGGGGAGCTGTTTTTT. It encodes CASSQLAGDLAGELFF.

The rearrangement links TRBV27 to TRBJ2-6, with no clear D. The CDR3 consists of 15 residues. V was clipped by 1 base and J by 3 bases, with 7 bases between them. CDR1 is MNHEY and CDR2 is SMNVEV in the germline V gene (reference sequence). For the CDR3, the DNA is TGTGCCAGCAGTTTATTCGTCGGTGGGGCCAACGTCCTGACTTTC. As protein: CASSLFVGGANVLTF.

The chain couples TRBV29-1 to TRBJ2-2, with D possibly matching TRBD2 (5 bases). The CDR3 has 13 amino acids. Trimming shortened V by 6 bases and J by 6 bases, and 14 bases separated the two germline ends. Germline loops: CDR1 SQVTM, CDR2 ANQGSEA. Here the CDR3 reads CSVGRRSAGELFF. The CDR3 bases are TGCAGCGTCGGCCGGAGGAGTGCCGGGGAGCTGTTTTTT.

The chain uses TRBV5-5 and TRBJ2-3; a possible D gene is TRBD2 (5 bases). Between the trimmed V and J ends, which lost 4 bases and 8 bases, there was a span of 23 bases. This CDR3 has 16 residues. Germline loops: CDR1 SGHKS, CDR2 YYEKEE (reference sequence). The CDR3 reads CASSPAQITGSGTQYF. The CDR3 bases are TGTGCCAGCAGCCCGGCGCAAATCACGGGAAGTGGTACGCAGTATTTT. The full variable domain, in which reference TRBV5-5 and TRBJ2-3 provide the parts outside the CDR3, is DAGVTQSPTHLIKTRGQQVTLRCSPISGHKSVSWYQQVLGQGPQFIFQYYEKEERGRGNFPDRFSARQFPNYSSELNVNALLLGDSALYLCASSPAQITGSGTQYFGPGTRLTVL.

The chain uses TRBV9 and TRBJ2-1; TRBD1 might be the D (6 bases). Germline lookup yields CDR1 SGDLS and CDR2 YYNGEE. V was clipped by 3 bases and J by 4 bases, with 8 bases between them. The CDR3 runs 13 residues. In DNA, the CDR3 is TGTGCCAGCAGCGGGGGGCATTACAATGAGCAGTTCTTC. Translation gives CASSGGHYNEQFF.

The chain recombines TRBV9 with TRBJ1-2; 7 bases are shared with TRBD1. With 5 bases clipped from V and 7 bases from J, the junction kept 8 bases outside the gene matches. CDR1 SGDLS and CDR2 YYNGEE come from the germline V gene. This CDR3 spans 13 amino acids. The CDR3 here is CASSRGGDGGYTF. Written as DNA, the CDR3 is TGTGCCAGCAGTCGAGGGGGCGACGGTGGCTACACCTTC.

The CDR3: CASSVGLKRANEQFF. For the CDR3, the DNA is TGTGCCAGCAGTGTCGGACTAAAGCGGGCGAATGAGCAGTTCTTC. The V call is TRBV28, the J call TRBJ2-1, with D possibly matching TRBD2 (6 bases). The V end lost 5 bases, the J end lost 7 bases, and 18 bases lay between the germline ends. The CDR3 extends over 15 amino acids. Looked up from germline, CDR1 is MDHEN and CDR2 is SYDVKM. The whole variable domain, filled in from reference TRBV28 and TRBJ2-1, reads DVKVTQSSRYLVKRTGEKVFLECVQDMDHENMFWYRQDPGLGLRLIYFSYDVKMKEKGDIPEGYSVSREKKERFSLILESASTNQTSMYLCASSVGLKRANEQFFGPGTRLTVL.

The chain joins TRBV2 to TRBJ1-6; no clear D. Per germline, CDR1 SNHLY and CDR2 FYNNEI. V was pared by 3 bases and J by 4 bases, with 7 bases between. This CDR3 is built from 14 residues. CDR3 nucleotides: TGTGCCAGCAGTGATGCACTGTATAATTCACCCCTCCACTTT. It specifies CASSDALYNSPLHF.

The chain couples TRBV20-1 to TRBJ1-1, with TRBD1 matching over 7 bases. Germline CDR1 and CDR2: DFQATT and SNEGSKA (reference sequence). V was clipped by 6 bases and J by 5 bases; unmatched bases: 3. The CDR3 length is 11 residues. The CDR3 nucleotides read TGCAGTGCGGGGGGACAGACTGAAGCTTTCTTT. Its protein is CSAGGQTEAFF.

This clone appeared a few times. The chain couples TRBV4-2 to TRBJ2-5; D unresolved. Trimming shortened V by 0 bases and J by 4 bases, and 6 bases separated the two germline ends. This CDR3 contains 13 residues. From germline, CDR1 is LGHNA and CDR2 YNFKEQ. CDR3 sequence reads: CASSQERRETQYF. In DNA, the CDR3 is TGTGCCAGCAGCCAAGAACGGAGAGAGACCCAGTACTTC.

The V and J genes are TRBV5-1 and TRBJ1-3, with D perhaps TRBD1 (6 bases). The CDR3 contains 14 residues. Deletions cut 0 bases from V and 4 bases from J, with 8 bases between. Germline CDR1 and CDR2: SGHRS and YFSETQ. This CDR3 is CASSLEGGGNTIYF. In DNA form, the CDR3 reads TGCGCCAGCAGCTTGGAAGGGGGAGGAAACACCATATATTTT.

The V gene is TRBV28, the J gene TRBJ1-5; 8 bases are shared with TRBD1. The CDR3 is 16 amino acids. V shed 5 bases, J shed 3 bases, and the junction held 9 bases outside the gene matches. The germline gives CDR1 MDHEN, CDR2 SYDVKM. CDR3 bases: TGTGCCAGCAGTCCAAGGGGGACAGGCACCAATCAGCCCCAGCATTTT. Translated: CASSPRGTGTNQPQHF.